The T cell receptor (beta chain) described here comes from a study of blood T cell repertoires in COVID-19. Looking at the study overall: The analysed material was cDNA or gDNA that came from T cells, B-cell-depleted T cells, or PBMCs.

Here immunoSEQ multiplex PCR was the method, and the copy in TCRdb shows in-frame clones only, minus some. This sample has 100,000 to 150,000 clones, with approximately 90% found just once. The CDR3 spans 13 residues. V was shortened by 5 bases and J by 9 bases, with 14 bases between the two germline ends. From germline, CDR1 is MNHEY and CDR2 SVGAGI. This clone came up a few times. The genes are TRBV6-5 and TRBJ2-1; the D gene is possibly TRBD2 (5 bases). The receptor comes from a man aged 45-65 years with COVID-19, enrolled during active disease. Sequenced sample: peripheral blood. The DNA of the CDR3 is TGTGCCAGCAGTCCCGGGAAATCCCGTGAGCAGTTCTTC. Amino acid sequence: CASSPGKSREQFF.